These 29 T cell receptor beta chains came from one sample sequenced in a study of blood T cell repertoires in COVID-19. The repertoire was sequenced with immunoSEQ multiplex PCR; TCRdb's copy has only in-frame clones and lacks some. The table includes under 200,000 clones, approximately 90% detected once. The sample taken for sequencing was peripheral blood. The receptors stem from a man aged 40-50 years with active or convalescent COVID-19.

The rearrangement joins TRBV6-4 to TRBJ2-1, with unresolved D. The CDR3 has 16 residues. V dropped 0 bases and J dropped 0 bases, with 9 bases sitting between them. From germline, CDR1 is MRHNA and CDR2 SNTAGT. The CDR3 DNA follows: TGTGCCAGCAGTGACTCCCCCGGTAGCTCCTACAATGAGCAGTTCTTC. This translates into CASSDSPGSSYNEQFF.

V is TRBV9 and J is TRBJ2-3; D remains ambiguous. V dropped 2 bases and J dropped 2 bases, with 6 bases sitting between them. The CDR3 is 13 residues long. Per germline, CDR1 SGDLS and CDR2 YYNGEE. This CDR3 reads CASSVVYTDTQYF. In DNA form, the CDR3 reads TGTGCCAGCAGCGTTGTCTACACAGATACGCAGTATTTT.

The chain uses TRBV18 and TRBJ2-5; 9 bases agree with TRBD2. J was trimmed by 5 bases and V by 3 bases; bases with no gene match: 7. Germline CDR1 reads KGHSH; CDR2 reads LQKENI. This CDR3 region has 15 residues. The CDR3 sequence: CASSPIAGASETQYF. CDR3 coding DNA: TGTGCCAGCTCACCTATAGCGGGAGCATCGGAGACCCAGTACTTC.

The gene calls are TRBV30 and TRBJ2-7, with TRBD2 matching 7 bases. J lost 5 bases, V lost 1 base, and 17 bases had no gene match. Germline loops: CDR1 GTSNPN, CDR2 SVGIG (reference sequence). The CDR3 length is 17 residues. The CDR3 DNA sequence: TGTGCCTGGAGTGACAAAATCCTGAGGGGAGGGGTCCACGAGCAGTACTTC. It codes for CAWSDKILRGGVHEQYF.

This chain uses TRBV2 with TRBJ2-3, with a possible D match to TRBD1 (6 bases). V gave up 1 base and J gave up 3 bases, with 11 bases separating them. The germline CDR1 and CDR2 sequences are SNHLY and FYNNEI. This CDR3 comprises 15 residues. The CDR3 sequence is CASSEGRGRTDTQYF. Here the CDR3 DNA reads TGTGCCAGCAGTGAAGGCAGGGGAAGGACAGATACGCAGTATTTT.

Points on this clone: The same CDR3 also results from other DNA sequences found in this sample. The chain combines TRBV27 with TRBJ2-7, with a possible D match to TRBD1 (6 bases). CDR1 is MNHEY and CDR2 is SMNVEV in the germline V gene (reference sequence). The CDR3 is made up of 13 amino acids. With 4 bases removed from V and 3 bases from J, the gap between germline ends came to 10 bases. The DNA for the CDR3 is TGTGCCAGCAGTTCGACAGGAGGCTACGAGCAGTACTTC. Amino acid sequence: CASSSTGGYEQYF.

The chain combines TRBV5-4 with TRBJ2-2, with a possible D match to TRBD2 (7 bases). Trimming pared 4 bases from V and 0 bases from J, leaving 16 bases between. This CDR3 is built from 17 residues. Germline V lookup: CDR1 SGHNT, CDR2 YYREEE (reference sequence). CDR3: CASSKRGGAANTGELFF. As DNA, the CDR3 is TGTGCCAGCAGCAAAAGGGGGGGGGCCGCGAACACCGGGGAGCTGTTTTTT.

The J gene is TRBJ2-3, the V gene TRBV24-1, with TRBD2 matching 9 bases. V lost 4 bases, J lost 0 bases, and 10 bases stayed unmatched. This CDR3 contains 18 residues. Germline V gene lookup returns CDR1 KGHDR and CDR2 SFDVKD. The CDR3 sequence is CATSDPTLTSGSTDTQYF. CDR3 nucleotide sequence: TGTGCCACCAGTGACCCCACGCTGACTAGCGGTAGCACAGATACGCAGTATTTT.

The chain combines TRBV3-1 (or the pseudogene TRBV3-2) with TRBJ1-1; D is possibly TRBD1 (6 bases). Trimming took off 1 base at V and 0 bases at J, with 12 bases between the two ends. This CDR3 is built from 16 residues. The V gene's germline CDR1 is LGHDT and CDR2 YNNKEL (reference sequence). This CDR3 is CASSQVKGTLNTEAFF. The CDR3 DNA sequence: TGTGCCAGCAGCCAAGTCAAGGGGACATTGAACACTGAAGCTTTCTTT.

The CDR3 spells CASRAGQGAHEQYF. CDR3 sequence (DNA): TGTGCCAGCAGAGCGGGACAGGGGGCCCACGAGCAGTACTTC. The V gene is TRBV2, the J gene TRBJ2-7; 12 bases map to TRBD1. This CDR3 comprises 14 residues. Per germline, CDR1 SNHLY and CDR2 FYNNEI. V lost 6 bases and J lost 5; bases outside the gene matches: 5.

A single count supports this clone. J is TRBJ1-6 and V is TRBV6-5, with 8 positions matching TRBD1. V lost 5 bases and J lost 4; bases outside the gene matches: 4. The CDR3 is 15 residues long. The germline V gene encodes CDR1 MNHEY and CDR2 SVGAGI. The CDR3 bases are TGTGCCAGCAGTCAAAGACAGGGGTATAATTCACCCCTCCACTTT. This translates into CASSQRQGYNSPLHF.

The chain combines TRBV7-2 with TRBJ2-7; TRBD2 agrees at 10 bases. The CDR3 totals 13 residues. Germline V gene sequence: CDR1 SGHTA, CDR2 FQGNSA. V lost 5 bases, J lost 6 bases, and 4 bases stayed unmatched. The CDR3, as DNA: TGTGCCAGCAGCCGTACTAGCGGGACCGAGCAGTACTTC. Its protein is CASSRTSGTEQYF.

The rearrangement joins TRBV6-1 to TRBJ1-2, with a tentative D call TRBD1 (6 bases). The CDR3 contains 16 residues. V lost 4 bases to trimming and J lost 2 bases, with 17 bases between them. Looked up from germline, CDR1 is MNHNS and CDR2 is SASEGT. DNA for the CDR3: TGTGCCAGCAGTGGGGGGACATTAAACAGAAACTATGGCTACACCTTC. It yields the protein CASSGGTLNRNYGYTF.

The V gene is TRBV18, the J gene TRBJ2-7, with D tentatively TRBD1 (5 bases). Germline assignment: CDR1 KGHSH and CDR2 LQKENI. Trimming shortened V by 4 bases and J by 3 bases, and 19 bases separated the two germline ends. The CDR3 has 16 residues. CDR3 in amino acids: CASSLTTETLNYEQYF. The CDR3, as DNA: TGTGCCAGCTCACTTACGACAGAAACACTCAACTACGAGCAGTACTTC.

This chain links TRBV19 with TRBJ2-2; 8 bases line up with TRBD1. Germline-derived CDR1 and CDR2 are LNHDA and SQIVND (reference sequence). J was trimmed by 5 bases and V by 7 bases; bases with no gene match: 6. This CDR3 has 14 amino acids. The CDR3 spells CASIDRGSTGELFF. Written as DNA, the CDR3 is TGTGCCAGTATCGACAGGGGAAGTACCGGGGAGCTGTTTTTT.

V gene TRBV18 combines with J gene TRBJ1-1; D unclear. The germline V and J ends were trimmed by 3 bases and 7 bases, with 12 bases remaining between them. The CDR3 length is 13 residues. The germline gives CDR1 KGHSH, CDR2 LQKENI. CDR3 region: CASSPGRSNEAFF. In nucleotides, the CDR3 is TGTGCCAGCTCACCGGGCAGGTCAAATGAAGCTTTCTTT.

This clone was recorded once. This chain uses TRBV11-3 with TRBJ1-1, with TRBD1 matching over 9 bases. V was pared by 5 bases and J by 1 base, with 8 bases of the junction left unmatched. Germline V gene lookup returns CDR1 SGHNT and CDR2 YENEEA. The CDR3 totals 16 residues. This CDR3 is CASSAGLGQGNTEAFF. The CDR3, as DNA: TGTGCCAGCAGCGCCGGGCTGGGACAGGGGAACACTGAAGCTTTCTTT. Full variable domain (outside the CDR3, taken from reference TRBV11-3 and TRBJ1-1): EAGVVQSPRYKIIEKKQPVAFWCNPISGHNTLYWYLQNLGQGPELLIRYENEEAVDDSQLPKDRFSAERLKGVDSTLKIQPAELGDSAVYLCASSAGLGQGNTEAFFGQGTRLTVV.

The chain is built from TRBV29-1 and TRBJ2-7, with 9 bases matching TRBD1. This CDR3 comprises 15 residues. The germline V gene has CDR1 SQVTM and CDR2 ANQGSEA. Losses at the gene ends were 0 bases for V and 0 bases for J; bases not matched to a gene: 3. The CDR3 DNA follows: TGCAGCGTTGAAGATTGGGGACAGGGCTCCTACGAGCAGTACTTC. This sequence encodes CSVEDWGQGSYEQYF.

The chain is built from TRBV5-8 and TRBJ1-5, with D possibly TRBD1 on 5 matching bases. CDR1 is SGHTS, CDR2 YDEGEE, per germline. V shed 6 bases and J shed 9 bases, with 13 bases lying between them. The CDR3 consists of 12 residues. CDR3 coding DNA: TGTGCCAGCACCCTGGTCGGGGGGCCCCAGCATTTT. This codes for CASTLVGGPQHF.

The chain uses TRBV6-2 or TRBV6-3 and TRBJ2-2; 13 positions match TRBD2. The germline gives CDR1 MNHEY, CDR2 SVGEGT. The CDR3 consists of 18 residues. V gave up 4 bases and J gave up 6 bases; unmatched junction bases: 11. CDR3 nucleotide sequence: TGTGCCAGCAGTTTAGTTACTAGCGGGAGGGCCGTCGCCGGGGAGCTGTTTTTT. It is translated as CASSLVTSGRAVAGELFF.

The V gene is TRBV28, the J gene TRBJ2-7; D not resolved. Germline V gives CDR1 MDHEN, CDR2 SYDVKM. There are 12 residues in the CDR3. V gave up 3 bases and J gave up 3 bases, with 6 bases separating them. The CDR3 DNA follows: TGTGCCAGCAGTTTTAGCAGCTACGAGCAGTACTTC. Protein: CASSFSSYEQYF.

The J gene is TRBJ1-6, the V gene TRBV18; tentative D call: TRBD1 (5 bases). Deletions cut 0 bases from V and 13 bases from J, with 16 bases between. Germline CDR1 and CDR2: KGHSH and LQKENI. CDR3 length: 15 residues. DNA for the CDR3: TGTGCCAGCTCACCACCTTCAGGGCGACTTGGTCCCCTCCACTTT. Encoded protein: CASSPPSGRLGPLHF.

This chain connects TRBV28 to TRBJ2-2; 9 bases are a match to TRBD1. CDR3 length equals 14 residues. Germline V gene data show CDR1 as MDHEN and CDR2 as SYDVKM. With V trimmed by 7 bases and J by 4 bases, 4 bases remained unmatched. CDR3 protein: CASKRQGGTGELFF. The CDR3 nucleotides are TGTGCCAGCAAAAGACAGGGGGGCACCGGGGAGCTGTTTTTT.

V is TRBV6-6 and J is TRBJ2-1, with D possibly being TRBD2 (6 bases). With 6 bases removed from V and 0 bases from J, the gap between germline ends came to 15 bases. Germline-derived CDR1 and CDR2 are MNHNY and SVGAGI (reference sequence). The CDR3 extends over 16 amino acids. This chain's CDR3 is CASSSFLGSSYNEQFF. In DNA, the CDR3 is TGTGCCAGCAGCTCCTTTCTCGGGAGCTCCTACAATGAGCAGTTCTTC.

This clone was seen a handful of times. The rearrangement uses TRBV5-5 and TRBJ2-2, with 9 nucleotides matching TRBD1. This CDR3 spans 17 amino acids. The germline gives CDR1 SGHKS, CDR2 YYEKEE (reference sequence). V shed 1 base and J 4 bases; nucleotides not matched to a gene: 8. CDR3 coding DNA: TGTGCCAGCAGCTTGAGGGACAGGGACCATCTCACCGGGGAGCTGTTTTTT. This sequence encodes CASSLRDRDHLTGELFF.

This clone was seen only a few times. The V call is TRBV19, the J call TRBJ1-5, with 7 positions matching TRBD1. CDR3 size: 18 residues. The V gene's germline CDR1 is LNHDA and CDR2 SQIVND (reference sequence). Trimming at V came to 7 bases and at J to 4 bases, leaving 19 bases not matched to a gene. In DNA, the CDR3 is TGTGCCAGTACCCCCCTAATAGACAGGGTAGTAAGGAATCAGCCCCAGCATTTT. Its translation is CASTPLIDRVVRNQPQHF.

This clone was counted between two and nine times. The chain is built from TRBV6-2 or TRBV6-3 and TRBJ1-2; 7 bases line up with TRBD1. Trimming at V came to 5 bases and at J to 4 bases, leaving 1 base not matched to a gene. CDR3 size: 12 residues. Germline V gene data show CDR1 as MNHEY and CDR2 as SVGEGT. The CDR3 region has the DNA TGTGCCAGCAGTCCAGGGGGCTATGGCTACACCTTC. As protein: CASSPGGYGYTF.

This clone was found a few times. The gene calls are TRBV28 and TRBJ1-2; 8 bases match TRBD1. V was clipped by 6 bases and J by 5 bases; unmatched bases: 17. Per germline, CDR1 MDHEN and CDR2 SYDVKM. CDR3 length equals 17 residues. The DNA of the CDR3 is TGTGCCAGCAGCCAGACCGGGACAGGTTTGAAAGGGTATGGCTACACCTTC. Translated: CASSQTGTGLKGYGYTF.

The CDR3, as DNA: TGTGCCAGCAGGGACTCGGCTCAGAGCACCGGGGAGCTGTTTTTT. Translated: CASRDSAQSTGELFF. The V call is TRBV6-5, the J call TRBJ2-2, with a tentative D call TRBD2 (5 bases). This CDR3 comprises 15 residues. V was clipped by 6 bases and J by 4 bases, with 15 bases between them. Germline CDR1 reads MNHEY; CDR2 reads SVGAGI.